This TCR beta chain was retrieved from a study of beta chain features in type 1 diabetes. As for the study in general: Across every sample, 85 million to 120 million sorted cells were examined in total. Study observations and caveats: Among all four CD4+ subsets, Type 1 diabetes patients had TCRB CDR3s that were moderately but significantly shorter.

Isolated RNA was reverse transcribed in full, so expressed TCRB transcripts were sequenced. There were about 3.5 million reads on average in the naive, central memory and regulatory T cell samples. Profiled with immunoSEQ multiplex PCR; TCRdb holds only in-frame clones, not every one. In the table there are almost 350,000 clones, roughly 9% of which are singletons. The germline V and J ends were trimmed by 2 bases and 5 bases, with 13 bases remaining between them. The CDR3 is made up of 15 amino acids. From germline, CDR1 is SGHTA and CDR2 FQGNSA. A word on this clone: The antigen remains unidentified.

The clonotype was recovered from a man between 25 and 39 years old with type 1 diabetes. Sequencing used central memory CD4+ T cells from blood. J is TRBJ1-5 and V is TRBV7-2; tentatively, D is TRBD1 (6 bases). The CDR3 loop is CASSLSGQGYQPQHF. CDR3 nucleotide sequence: TGTGCCAGCAGCTTATCGGGGCAGGGGTATCAGCCCCAGCATTTT.